One and the same sample provided the 23 T cell receptor beta chains below, sequenced in a study of blood T cell repertoires in COVID-19. Sequencing was performed with immunoSEQ multiplex PCR; in TCRdb, only in-frame clones are kept and a portion is missing. Of 85,000 to 120,000 clones listed, approximately 80% were seen once; the top ten hold 13% to 15%. Material: peripheral blood. Receptors originate from a woman aged 55-70 years with acute or convalescent COVID-19.

The V gene is TRBV15, the J gene TRBJ1-1; TRBD1 matches at 11 bases. The junction had 13 bases not matched to a gene; V was cut back by 3 bases and J by 4 bases. Looked up from germline, CDR1 is LNHNV and CDR2 is YYDKDF (reference sequence). CDR3 size: 18 residues. CDR3: CATSSRMGVGTGGTEAFF. The CDR3 DNA reads TGTGCCACCAGCAGCCGCATGGGCGTGGGGACAGGGGGCACTGAAGCTTTCTTT. The full variable domain, rest sourced from reference TRBV15 and TRBJ1-1, is DAMVIQNPRYQVTQFGKPVTLSCSQTLNHNVMYWYQQKSSQAPKLLFHYYDKDFNNEADTPDNFQSRRPNTSFCFLDIRSPGLGDTAMYLCATSSRMGVGTGGTEAFFGQGTRLTVV.

The chain joins TRBV6-4 to TRBJ2-1; 12 nucleotides agree with TRBD2. Germline V gene data show CDR1 as MRHNA and CDR2 as SNTAGT. The CDR3 is 18 residues long. V shed 5 bases, J shed 0 bases, and the junction held 8 bases outside the gene matches. For the CDR3, the DNA is TGTGCCAGCAGTTCACTAGCGGGAGGCCCTAGCTCCTACAATGAGCAGTTCTTC. Protein product: CASSSLAGGPSSYNEQFF.

The rearrangement uses TRBV7-3 and TRBJ1-4; no firm D call. V shed 2 bases and J shed 5 bases, with 15 bases lying between them. Germline V gene lookup returns CDR1 SGHTA and CDR2 FQGTGA. This CDR3 spans 16 amino acids. CDR3 region: CASSLVGAGRNEKLFF. In DNA, the CDR3 is TGTGCCAGCAGCTTAGTGGGCGCCGGCAGGAATGAAAAACTGTTTTTT.

The genes are TRBV4-2 and TRBJ2-1, with 8 bases that match TRBD2. The V gene end was trimmed by 4 bases and the J gene end by 7 bases; junction bases not matched to a gene: 18. The CDR3 contains 18 residues. Germline V gives CDR1 LGHNA, CDR2 YNFKEQ. The CDR3 spells CASSLHRGGAGVGNEQFF. DNA for the CDR3: TGTGCCAGCAGCCTACATAGGGGCGGAGCGGGAGTCGGAAATGAGCAGTTCTTC.

The V gene is TRBV7-2, the J gene TRBJ1-2, with D perhaps matching TRBD1 (5 bases). Trimming pared 1 base from V and 1 base from J, leaving 10 bases between. The CDR3 length is 15 residues. CDR1 is SGHTA, CDR2 FQGNSA, per germline. CDR3 coding DNA: TGTGCCAGCAGCTTAGTGGCAGGGATTAACTATGGCTACACCTTC. This codes for CASSLVAGINYGYTF.

The chain employs TRBV9 and TRBJ1-4, with D possibly matching TRBD1 (5 bases). Germline values: CDR1 SGDLS, CDR2 YYNGEE. This CDR3 contains 16 residues. V was cut by 4 bases and J by 6 bases, with 19 bases left in between. CDR3 in DNA: TGTGCCAGCAGCCGGAATGTAGGGGCTACGGATGAAAAACTGTTTTTT. Its protein product is CASSRNVGATDEKLFF.

The CDR3 loop is CASSLLRVRGGELFF. CDR3 nucleotides: TGTGCCAGCAGCCTTCTCCGGGTCCGGGGCGGGGAGCTGTTTTTT. The chain couples TRBV7-9 to TRBJ2-2; D may be TRBD2 (5 bases). Germline V lookup: CDR1 SEHNR, CDR2 FQNEAQ (reference sequence). The CDR3 length is 15 residues. V lost 5 bases to trimming and J lost 7 bases, with 17 bases between them.

In DNA form, the CDR3 reads TGTGCCACTCTGACAGGGGGAAACTACGAGCAGTACTTC. Amino acids: CATLTGGNYEQYF. V usage is TRBV28 and J usage is TRBJ2-7; 9 positions agree with TRBD1. After removal of 10 bases from V and 3 bases from J, the junction contained 7 bases not matched to a gene. The CDR3 length is 13 residues. Germline V lookup: CDR1 MDHEN, CDR2 SYDVKM.

The J gene is TRBJ2-2, the V gene TRBV2; D not resolved. Germline V CDR1 and CDR2: SNHLY, FYNNEI. The CDR3 consists of 14 residues. Between the trimmed V and J ends, which lost 5 bases and 0 bases, there was a span of 7 bases. The CDR3 reads CASSRQTNTGELFF. The CDR3 DNA reads as TGTGCCAGCAGTCGCCAGACGAACACCGGGGAGCTGTTTTTT.

The rearrangement links TRBV10-3 to TRBJ2-7; TRBD1 matches 10 bases. The CDR3 contains 14 residues. J lost 5 bases, V lost 5 bases, and 6 bases had no gene match. CDR1 and CDR2 (germline): ENHRY, SYGVKD. The CDR3 spells CAISKGQGSDEQYF. In DNA, the CDR3 is TGTGCCATCAGTAAGGGACAGGGGTCAGACGAGCAGTACTTC.

This clone is a singleton in its sample. The rearrangement links TRBV19 to TRBJ2-3, with D tentatively TRBD1 (6 bases). CDR1 is LNHDA, CDR2 SQIVND, per germline (reference sequence). The length of the CDR3 is 15 residues. Trimming took off 5 bases at V and 2 bases at J, with 14 bases between the two ends. The chain's CDR3 is CASSPGQSITDTQYF. DNA for the CDR3: TGTGCCAGTAGTCCCGGACAGAGCATCACAGATACGCAGTATTTT. Variable domain in full (rest from reference TRBV19 and TRBJ2-3): DGGITQSPKYLFRKEGQNVTLSCEQNLNHDAMYWYRQDPGQGLRLIYYSQIVNDFQKGDIAEGYSVSREKKESFPLTVTSAQKNPTAFYLCASSPGQSITDTQYFGPGTRLTVL.

J is TRBJ1-1 and V is TRBV7-3, with D hard to call. V lost 5 bases and J lost 7, with 11 bases in between. Germline lookup yields CDR1 SGHTA and CDR2 FQGTGA. The CDR3 runs 12 residues. CDR3 region: CASSGNGGEAFF. CDR3 nucleotides: TGTGCCAGCAGCGGAAACGGCGGTGAAGCTTTCTTT. Combining the CDR3 with reference TRBV7-3 and TRBJ1-1 gives the whole variable domain GAGVSQTPSNKVTEKGKYVELRCDPISGHTALYWYRQSLGQGPEFLIYFQGTGAADDSGLPNDRFFAVRPEGSVSTLKIQRTERGDSAVYLCASSGNGGEAFFGQGTRLTVV.

This clone was observed once. V is TRBV11-3 and J is TRBJ2-7; weak D call: TRBD1 (5 bases). The V end was cut by 5 bases, the J end by 5 bases, with 13 bases between. This CDR3 spans 13 amino acids. Germline CDR1 is SGHNT and CDR2 is YENEEA. The CDR3 DNA is TGTGCCAGCAGCCAACTTACAGGTGACGAGCAGTACTTC. Encoded protein: CASSQLTGDEQYF.

The chain carries TRBV2 and TRBJ2-2, with 10 positions matching TRBD1. Germline assignment: CDR1 SNHLY and CDR2 FYNNEI. The CDR3 consists of 15 residues. Trimming took 7 bases from V and 7 from J; bases not matched to a gene: 9. CDR3 residues: CASISDRGLIGELFF. The CDR3 nucleotides are TGTGCCAGCATTTCCGACAGGGGGCTGATCGGGGAGCTGTTTTTT. Together with reference TRBV2 and TRBJ2-2, the CDR3 gives the full variable domain: EPEVTQTPSHQVTQMGQEVILRCVPISNHLYFYWYRQILGQKVEFLVSFYNNEISEKSEIFDDQFSVERPDGSNFTLKIRSTKLEDSAMYFCASISDRGLIGELFFGEGSRLTVL.

This clone appeared a single time. The chain is built from TRBV5-1 and TRBJ2-7; no clear D gene. CDR3 length: 16 residues. Germline V lookup: CDR1 SGHRS, CDR2 YFSETQ. Trimming took off 0 bases at V and 4 bases at J, with 17 bases between the two ends. CDR3 loop: CASSLERSSILYEQYF. CDR3 coding DNA: TGCGCCAGCAGCTTGGAGCGTTCTTCGATATTATACGAGCAGTACTTC. Full variable domain (remainder filled in from reference TRBV5-1 and TRBJ2-7): KAGVTQTPRYLIKTRGQQVTLSCSPISGHRSVSWYQQTPGQGLQFLFEYFSETQRNKGNFPGRFSGRQFSNSRSEMNVSTLELGDSALYLCASSLERSSILYEQYFGPGTRLTVT.

The genes are TRBV19 and TRBJ1-2; a weak D match, TRBD1 (6 bases). Germline CDR1 and CDR2: LNHDA and SQIVND (reference sequence). This CDR3 is built from 13 residues. The V end lost 5 bases, the J end lost 3 bases, and 10 bases lay between the germline ends. In nucleotides, the CDR3 is TGTGCCAGTAGTCTACGGACAGACTATGGCTACACCTTC. It specifies CASSLRTDYGYTF.

The rearrangement uses TRBV4-1 and TRBJ1-4, with D tentatively TRBD1 (6 bases). The germline V and J ends were trimmed by 0 bases and 2 bases, with 13 bases remaining between them. Germline CDR1 reads MGHRA; CDR2 reads YSYEKL. This CDR3 has 17 amino acids. The CDR3 here is CASSQEARGITNEKLFF. The CDR3 DNA reads TGCGCCAGCAGCCAAGAAGCCAGGGGTATCACTAATGAAAAACTGTTTTTT.

This chain links TRBV5-1 with TRBJ2-7; 10 nucleotides align to TRBD1. Germline V gene lookup returns CDR1 SGHRS and CDR2 YFSETQ. V lost 0 bases and J lost 1; bases outside the gene matches: 10. The CDR3 spans 18 residues. In nucleotides, the CDR3 is TGCGCCAGCAGCTTGGAGACAGGGGGCCACTTAAGTTCCTACGAGCAGTACTTC. This gives the protein CASSLETGGHLSSYEQYF.

V is TRBV10-3 and J is TRBJ1-5; D gene unclear. Germline V gene sequence: CDR1 ENHRY, CDR2 SYGVKD. Trimming removed 3 bases from V and 2 bases from J, with 11 bases in between. The CDR3 covers 15 residues. CDR3 nucleotide sequence: TGTGCCATCAGTGACTCGATAGGAGGCAATCAGCCCCAGCATTTT. Translation gives CAISDSIGGNQPQHF.

This chain uses TRBV6-2 or TRBV6-3 with TRBJ2-6, with D perhaps TRBD2 (5 bases). V was cut by 2 bases and J by 0 bases, with 11 bases left in between. Germline CDR1 is MNHEY and CDR2 is SVGEGT. This CDR3 is built from 17 residues. The CDR3 DNA reads TGTGCCAGCAGTTACGCGGGTCCCCACTCTGGGGCCAACGTCCTGACTTTC. This translates into CASSYAGPHSGANVLTF.

This sequence joins TRBV5-8 and TRBJ2-3; D possibly corresponds to TRBD1 (6 bases). Germline CDR1 SGHTS, CDR2 YDEGEE. The CDR3 runs to 11 residues. V was trimmed by 7 bases and J by 5 bases, leaving 8 bases between them. CDR3 sequence (DNA): TGTGCCAGCTTAGGGGGAGATACGCAGTATTTT. The encoded protein is CASLGGDTQYF.

J is TRBJ2-7 and V is TRBV6-5; TRBD2 matches 7 bases. This CDR3 is 14 amino acids long. V was pared by 10 bases and J by 2 bases, with 11 bases of the junction left unmatched. Germline V gene data show CDR1 as MNHEY and CDR2 as SVGAGI. Here the CDR3 reads CATNLAGVTYEQYF. Here the CDR3 DNA reads TGTGCCACCAACCTGGCGGGAGTCACCTACGAGCAGTACTTC.

This clone occurred once. The CDR3 bases are TGTGCCAGCAGCGCCGGGACTAGCGGTTCTAGCACAGATACGCAGTATTTT. Residues: CASSAGTSGSSTDTQYF. The chain combines TRBV11-3 with TRBJ2-3; 11 nucleotides agree with TRBD2. Trimming at V came to 5 bases and at J to 0 bases, leaving 7 bases not matched to a gene. CDR3 length: 17 amino acids. Looked up from germline, CDR1 is SGHNT and CDR2 is YENEEA.